Below are 20 T cell receptor beta chains sequenced from a single sample in a study of T cells after yellow fever vaccination. TCRdb independently ran MiXCR on the 5' RACE reads; one entry per CDR3 protein. Found here are 100,000 to 150,000 distinct CDR3 sequences, about 7.4% of them singletons; the top ten hold roughly 2.6%. Material: CD4+ T cells sorted from PBMCs, obtained approximately 11 days after the first yellow fever vaccination. The origin of the receptors is a man between 18 and 35 years old who received the YFV17D yellow fever vaccine.

About this clonotype itself: A read error may be the cause here, since a much bigger clone is one base away. This rearrangement joins TRBV18 to TRBJ1-1; D not resolved. CDR3 length equals 13 residues. The V gene's germline CDR1 is KGHSH and CDR2 LQKENI. Here the CDR3 reads CASSAAMNAEAFF. CDR3 sequence (DNA): TGTGCCAGCTCAGCCGCCATGAACGCTGAAGCTTTCTTT. Filled out from reference TRBV18 and TRBJ1-1, the complete variable domain reads NAGVMQNPRHLVRRRGQEARLRCSPMKGHSHVYWYRQLPEEGLKFMVYLQKENIIDESGMPKERFSAEFPKEGPSILRIQQVVRGDSAAYFCASSAAMNAEAFFGQGTRLTVV.

There are many counts of this clonotype. The rearrangement links TRBV7-2 to TRBJ2-7, with TRBD1 matching 8 bases. This CDR3 region has 13 residues. Germline V lookup: CDR1 SGHTA, CDR2 FQGNSA. CDR3 bases: TGTGCCAGCACTGGACAGGGCTCCCACGAGCAGTACGTC. The encoded protein is CASTGQGSHEQYV.

In this sample, this clonotype turned up many times. Here the CDR3 DNA reads TGTGCCAGCAGTTCGGGACAGATTATCCTCTATGGCTACACCTTC. Translating gives CASSSGQIILYGYTF. V is TRBV7-9 and J is TRBJ1-2, with 7 positions matching TRBD1. Germline assignment: CDR1 SEHNR and CDR2 FQNEAQ (reference sequence). The CDR3 has 15 amino acids. J was trimmed by 4 bases and V by 6 bases; bases with no gene match: 11.

This clonotype was picked up many times. This chain connects TRBV2 to TRBJ2-5, with 7 bases aligning to TRBD2. Germline CDR1 SNHLY, CDR2 FYNNEI. This CDR3 is built from 15 residues. V shed 6 bases, J shed 0 bases, and the junction held 7 bases outside the gene matches. CDR3 in amino acids: CASRRRLADQETQYF. In DNA, the CDR3 is TGTGCCAGCAGGAGACGCCTAGCGGACCAAGAGACCCAGTACTTC.

The CDR3 reads CASSPGLTYEQYF. The CDR3 nucleotides read TGTGCCAGCAGCCCGGGGCTCACCTACGAGCAGTACTTC. This sequence joins TRBV5-5 and TRBJ2-7; either TRBD1 or TRBD2 may supply D (5 bases each). Germline V CDR1 and CDR2: SGHKS, YYEKEE (reference sequence). V was pared by 4 bases and J by 2 bases, with 10 bases between. This CDR3 contains 13 residues. Based on the CDR3 plus reference TRBV5-5 and TRBJ2-7, the full variable domain is DAGVTQSPTHLIKTRGQQVTLRCSPISGHKSVSWYQQVLGQGPQFIFQYYEKEERGRGNFPDRFSARQFPNYSSELNVNALLLGDSALYLCASSPGLTYEQYFGPGTRLTVT.

To note about this clonotype: A much larger clone differs by one base, so this may be a read error. The chain has TRBV27 and TRBJ1-1; D may be TRBD1 (5 bases). The germline V gene has CDR1 MNHEY and CDR2 SMNVEV (reference sequence). This CDR3 is built from 12 residues. Trimming shortened V by 6 bases and J by 9 bases, and 14 bases separated the two germline ends. The CDR3: CASSFNKGQAFF. CDR3 sequence (DNA): TGTGCCAGCAGCTTCAACAAGGGGCAAGCTTTCTTT.

A note on this clonotype: At one end, the junction sequence differs from germline, possibly due to a read error. The rearrangement links TRBV5-1 to TRBJ2-3; TRBD2 aligns across 14 bases. Germline CDR1 SGHRS, CDR2 YFSETQ. CDR3 length equals 17 residues. The CDR3 loop is CASSLTGTSGGAETQYF. CDR3 DNA sequence: TGCGCCAGCAGTTTAACCGGGACTAGCGGGGGCGCAGAGACGCAGTATTTT.

This clonotype was detected many times. This chain joins TRBV5-1 and TRBJ1-2, with D unclear. The CDR3 extends over 13 amino acids. V lost 4 bases to trimming and J lost 6 bases, with 13 bases between them. CDR1 SGHRS and CDR2 YFSETQ come from the germline V gene. Here the CDR3 DNA reads TGCGCCAGCAGCCCCGACCGAGGGAATGGCTACACCTTC. Encoded protein: CASSPDRGNGYTF.

This clonotype was counted many times. Germline is not matched at one junction end, which may reflect a read error. The rearrangement uses TRBV3-1 and TRBJ2-1; 7 nucleotides line up with TRBD2. CDR1 is LGHDT and CDR2 is YNNKEL in the germline V gene (reference sequence). The CDR3 sequence is 14 residues long. The CDR3 DNA reads as TGTGCCAGCAGCTTGACAGCTAGCGGTGATGAGAAGTTCTTC. Its protein is CASSLTASGDEKFF.

Ten or more counts support this clonotype. This chain connects TRBV5-1 to TRBJ1-2; 7 positions agree with TRBD1. With 4 bases clipped from V and 6 bases from J, the junction kept 12 bases outside the gene matches. Germline-derived CDR1 and CDR2 are SGHRS and YFSETQ. The CDR3 has 15 amino acids. CDR3 coding DNA: TGCGCCAGCAGCCAGGGGGAACCGGACGTGGATGGCTACACCTTC. Translated: CASSQGEPDVDGYTF.

This clonotype was counted between two and nine times. The gene calls are TRBV5-4 and TRBJ2-6; no clear D gene. The germline gives CDR1 SGHNT, CDR2 YYREEE (reference sequence). The CDR3 runs 16 residues. Trimming removed 2 bases from V and 0 bases from J, with 9 bases in between. The DNA for the CDR3 is TGTGCCAGCAGCTTCCCTTCTCGCTCTGGGGCCAACGTCCTGACTTTC. It encodes CASSFPSRSGANVLTF.

The chain carries TRBV5-1 and TRBJ2-3; no reliable D call. Trimming shortened V by 0 bases and J by 1 base, and 12 bases separated the two germline ends. In germline, CDR1 is SGHRS, CDR2 YFSETQ. This CDR3 comprises 16 residues. The CDR3 reads CASSLGGVAGTDTQYF. In DNA, the CDR3 is TGCGCCAGCAGCTTGGGAGGCGTGGCAGGCACAGATACGCAGTATTTT.

This clonotype has at least ten counts. V usage is TRBV18 and J usage is TRBJ2-7; a possible D gene is TRBD1 (5 bases). The CDR3 has 14 residues. V lost 5 bases, J lost 3 bases, and 14 bases lay in between. The germline gives CDR1 KGHSH, CDR2 LQKENI. The CDR3 bases are TGTGCCAGCTCAGGGCTCAGGGAAGGCTACGAGCAGTACGTC. Its protein is CASSGLREGYEQYV.

This clonotype has a count of ten or more. This chain uses TRBV19 with TRBJ2-7, with D tentatively TRBD1 (6 bases). V was clipped by 5 bases and J by 5 bases, with 13 bases between them. The CDR3 sequence is 13 residues long. CDR1 and CDR2 from the germline V gene are LNHDA and SQIVND (reference sequence). CDR3 DNA: TGTGCCAGTAGTTTGGGGGCTTTCGACGAGCAGTACTTC. Protein: CASSLGAFDEQYF.

The rearrangement links TRBV20-1 to TRBJ1-6; no clear D. Trimming pared 6 bases from V and 7 bases from J, leaving 13 bases between. The CDR3 runs 13 residues. CDR1 is DFQATT, CDR2 SNEGSKA, per germline (reference sequence). Here the CDR3 reads CSAVRVGNSPLHF. The CDR3, as DNA: TGCAGTGCCGTCCGGGTAGGCAATTCACCCCTCCACTTT.

This clonotype was observed at least ten times. The chain has TRBV5-4 and TRBJ2-3, with a tentative D call TRBD2 (6 bases). CDR1 and CDR2 (germline): SGHNT, YYREEE (reference sequence). The V end was cut by 3 bases, the J end by 2 bases, with 16 bases between. The CDR3 has 16 residues. The CDR3 sequence is CASSSPGSGITDTQYF. The CDR3 DNA sequence: TGTGCCAGCAGCTCTCCGGGTAGCGGTATCACAGATACGCAGTATTTT.

In this sample, this clonotype turned up many times. This chain uses TRBV11-2 with TRBJ2-2, with D perhaps matching TRBD1 or TRBD2 (5 bases each). The V and J ends lost 8 bases and 9 bases respectively, with 19 bases between them. This CDR3 spans 14 amino acids. CDR1 is SGHAT and CDR2 is FQNNGV in the germline V gene. The CDR3: CASAPIRGAWELFF. DNA of the CDR3: TGTGCCAGCGCCCCAATAAGGGGAGCCTGGGAGCTGTTTTTT.

This clonotype has ten or more counts. The chain joins TRBV7-2 to TRBJ1-1; weak D call: TRBD1 (5 bases). Germline loops: CDR1 SGHTA, CDR2 FQGNSA. V was shortened by 5 bases and J by 1 base, with 11 bases between the two germline ends. The CDR3 is 14 amino acids. The CDR3 sequence is CASSPHDRNTEAFF. Here the CDR3 DNA reads TGTGCCAGCAGCCCACATGACAGGAACACTGAAGCTTTCTTT.

This clonotype was recorded many times. V and J are TRBV25-1 and TRBJ2-1; 8 positions match TRBD2. The CDR3 covers 13 residues. V trimming: 10 bases; J trimming: 5 bases; junction bases outside the gene matches: 7. Germline V gene lookup returns CDR1 MGHDK and CDR2 SYGVNS. CDR3 sequence: CATGLAGNNEQFF. The CDR3, as DNA: TGTGCCACCGGACTAGCCGGCAACAATGAGCAGTTCTTC.

The sample holds many counts of this clonotype. The V call is TRBV7-2, the J call TRBJ1-2, with 8 bases aligning to TRBD1. Per the germline V gene, CDR1 is SGHTA and CDR2 is FQGNSA. This CDR3 spans 12 amino acids. Losses at the gene ends were 5 bases for V and 7 bases for J; bases not matched to a gene: 3. Written as DNA, the CDR3 is TGTGCCAGCAGCGAGACAGGGGTTGGCTACACCTTC. Translation: CASSETGVGYTF.